This T cell receptor (beta chain) was documented in a study of T-cell memory formation after mild COVID-19. Overall study findings and caveats: Clones shrinking from day 15 to 85 showed even CD4/CD8 mixes; later expanders tilted CD4+. Clonal second-wave expansions that peaked on day 37 had unconfirmed SARS-CoV-2 specificity.

With constant-segment primers, 5'RACE yielded cDNA libraries of TCR alpha and TCR beta that carried sample barcodes and UMIs. One entry per CDR3 protein results from TCRdb running MiXCR on the 5' RACE reads. The table includes 150,000 to 200,000 distinct CDR3 sequences, about 22% detected once. With respect to this clonotype: The antigen remains undetermined.

Input material: PBMCs or a T cell subset sorted from them (not recorded which). The sequence derives from an adult woman who had mild COVID-19 (a few samples of this study predate the infection). Cell type and time point are not known.

CDR3 DNA: TGTGCCAGCAGTTCTCGACTAGCGGGACCTACTTTCTACAATGAGCAGTTCTTC. Encoded protein: CASSSRLAGPTFYNEQFF. The J gene is TRBJ2-1, the V gene TRBV7-9, with TRBD2 identical over 11 bases. Per germline, CDR1 SEHNR and CDR2 FQNEAQ (reference sequence). CDR3 length equals 18 residues. After removal of 6 bases from V and 3 bases from J, the junction contained 13 bases not matched to a gene. The full variable domain, rest sourced from reference TRBV7-9 and TRBJ2-1, is DTGVSQNPRHKITKRGQNVTFRCDPISEHNRLYWYRQTLGQGPEFLTYFQNEAQLEKSRLLSDRFSAERPKGSFSTLEIQRTEQGDSAMYLCASSSRLAGPTFYNEQFFGPGTRLTVL.